Each of the 2 T cell receptor beta chains below was sequenced from the same sample in a study of blood T cell repertoires in COVID-19. Repertoires were generated with immunoSEQ multiplex PCR, while TCRdb's copy carries only in-frame clones and drops some. The table lists under 250,000 clones, roughly 83% of them singletons, with about 10% in the top ten. The sequencing sample was made of peripheral blood. Every receptor here comes from a man aged 80 or over with acute or convalescent COVID-19.

In its sample, this clone was seen once. J is TRBJ2-1 and V is TRBV12-5; tentative D call: TRBD2 (6 bases). The germline gives CDR1 LGHNT, CDR2 FRNRAP. V lost 3 bases and J lost 10, with 19 bases in between. CDR3 length: 15 amino acids. CDR3 loop: CASGLGGDRPREQFF. CDR3 bases: TGTGCTAGTGGTTTAGGAGGGGACCGCCCTAGAGAGCAGTTCTTC.

The chain couples TRBV19 to TRBJ2-3; D may be TRBD2 (6 bases). The V end was cut by 3 bases, the J end by 6 bases, with 10 bases between. Germline V CDR1 and CDR2: LNHDA, SQIVND (reference sequence). The CDR3 has 13 amino acids. The CDR3 DNA sequence: TGTGCCAGTAGTATGGAGGGAAGCGATACGCAGTATTTT. It translates to CASSMEGSDTQYF.